These T cell receptor beta chains were read from a single sample in a study of cytomegalovirus exposure and HLA in healthy donors. Sequencing was performed with immunoSEQ multiplex PCR; in TCRdb, only in-frame clones are kept and a portion is missing. The sample has some 150,000 clones; around 84% are singletons. Sequenced sample: PBMCs. Receptor source: a human donor in good health. CDR3s include the opening cysteine and the closing phenylalanine or tryptophan. A D gene is named only where the DNA matches it firmly. Rows may omit the clone size; those that give it use once, few, many or a size class.

size: NA
D: NA
J: TRBJ1-1
V: TRBV2
CDR3: CASSRVQGEAFF
DNA: TGTGCCAGCAGCCGGGTACAGGGTGAAGCTTTCTTT

size: NA
D: NA
J: TRBJ2-7
V: TRBV6-1
CDR3: CASRDSNRFISEQYF
DNA: TGTGCCAGCAGGGATTCCAACAGGTTTATAAGCGAGCAGTACTTC

size: NA
D: TRBD2
J: TRBJ2-2
V: TRBV4-1
CDR3: CASSRKGLATGELFF
DNA: TGCGCCAGCAGCCGAAAGGGACTAGCGACCGGGGAGCTGTTTTTT

size: NA
D: TRBD2
J: TRBJ2-2
V: TRBV11-2
CDR3: CASSLGGSGTGELFF
DNA: TGTGCCAGCAGCTTAGGCGGGAGTGGCACCGGGGAGCTGTTTTTT

size: NA
D: TRBD1
J: TRBJ2-5
V: TRBV4-1
CDR3: CASSPPGQVQETQYF
DNA: TGCGCCAGCAGCCCCCCGGGACAGGTCCAAGAGACCCAGTACTTC

size: few
D: TRBD2
J: TRBJ2-1
V: TRBV7-3
CDR3: CASSLGLAGDSSYNEQFF
DNA: TGTGCCAGCAGCTTGGGACTAGCGGGAGACAGCTCCTACAATGAGCAGTTCTTC

size: once
D: TRBD2
J: TRBJ2-7
V: TRBV28
CDR3: CASSLILLAGDVGEQYF
DNA: TGTGCCAGCAGTCTCATTTTACTAGCGGGAGACGTAGGCGAGCAGTACTTC

size: NA
D: TRBD1
J: TRBJ1-2
V: TRBV7-2
CDR3: CASSSRQGIYGYTF
DNA: TGTGCCAGCAGCTCGCGACAGGGGATCTATGGCTACACCTTC

size: NA
D: NA
J: TRBJ2-7
V: TRBV11-2
CDR3: CASSSMRGPGEQYF
DNA: TGTGCCAGCAGCTCGATGAGAGGGCCAGGCGAGCAGTACTTC

size: NA
D: TRBD2
J: TRBJ2-3
V: TRBV4-1
CDR3: CASSQDGTLSGVSTDTQYF
DNA: TGCGCCAGCAGCCAAGACGGTACACTTAGCGGGGTTAGCACAGATACGCAGTATTTT

size: NA
D: NA
J: TRBJ1-1
V: TRBV19
CDR3: CASSIGWGANTEAFF
DNA: TGTGCCAGTAGTATAGGGTGGGGAGCGAACACTGAAGCTTTCTTT